The 16 T cell receptor beta chains below all came from one sample that was sequenced in a study of blood T cells in healthy people across ages. It was with a sample-barcoded 5' primer and a J-beta primer mix that a second PCR of about 6 to 12 cycles was run. Using its own MiXCR run on the 5' RACE reads, TCRdb lists one record per CDR3 protein. The sample includes roughly 700,000 distinct CDR3 sequences, around 49% of them seen just once. The sample taken for sequencing was blood. The receptors originated from a woman in her fifties or sixties in good health.

This clonotype was picked up one time. The V call is TRBV7-3, the J call TRBJ2-3; 9 bases fit TRBD1. Trimming took 5 bases from V and 3 from J; bases not matched to a gene: 9. Germline CDR1 is SGHTA and CDR2 is FQGTGA. The CDR3 consists of 16 residues. CDR3 sequence: CASSRLLDRGTDTQYF. The CDR3 DNA sequence: TGTGCCAGCAGCCGATTATTGGACAGGGGTACAGATACGCAGTATTTT.

In this sample, this clonotype turned up many times. The chain couples TRBV7-8 to TRBJ2-3; D might be TRBD2 (5 bases). This CDR3 has 17 amino acids. Trimming pared 5 bases from V and 2 bases from J, leaving 20 bases between. Germline CDR1 and CDR2: SGHVS and FQNEAQ. The CDR3 sequence: CASSLKASSLVTDTQYF. The CDR3 DNA is TGTGCCAGCAGCCTCAAGGCGTCTAGCCTTGTCACAGATACGCAGTATTTT.

This chain links TRBV25-1 with TRBJ1-2; 9 bases match TRBD1. V shed 1 base, J shed 6 bases, and the junction held 18 bases outside the gene matches. This CDR3 spans 19 amino acids. Germline CDR1 is MGHDK and CDR2 is SYGVNS. The CDR3 nucleotides read TGTGCCAGCAGTGAATTTTTGGGTCGAGGGACAGGGCGCTCGGATGGCTACACCTTC. Translating it yields CASSEFLGRGTGRSDGYTF.

The chain joins TRBV29-1 to TRBJ2-1, with TRBD2 matching 9 bases. Looked up from germline, CDR1 is SQVTM and CDR2 is ANQGSEA. The CDR3 is 17 residues long. V lost 1 base to trimming and J lost 0 bases; unmatched junction nucleotides: 7. CDR3 DNA sequence: TGCAGCGTTGAAGCACTAGCGGGTTTGAGCTCCTACAATGAGCAGTTCTTC. Translating gives CSVEALAGLSSYNEQFF.

The chain is built from TRBV20-1 and TRBJ2-5; 9 nucleotides match TRBD1. With the DNA end fitting TRBJ2-7 better, the J assignment may be wrong. CDR3 length: 13 amino acids. Germline V gene sequence: CDR1 DFQATT, CDR2 SNEGSKA (reference sequence). Here the CDR3 reads CSPRDRAGYEQYF. The DNA for the CDR3 is TGCAGCCCTCGGGACAGGGCCGGATACGAGCAGTACTTC.

This chain connects TRBV12-3 or TRBV12-4 to TRBJ2-5; 7 bases match TRBD1. The J call may be faulty, since TRBJ2-4 better matches the DNA end. The CDR3 extends over 12 amino acids. CDR3 nucleotide sequence: TGTGCCAGCAGACAGGGGTTTAACATTCAGTACTTC. Encoded protein: CASRQGFNIQYF.

The chain is built from TRBV11-2 and TRBJ2-3, with 7 bases fitting TRBD1. J was trimmed by 3 bases and V by 4 bases; bases with no gene match: 4. This CDR3 has 14 amino acids. Germline V CDR1 and CDR2: SGHAT, FQNNGV. The CDR3 sequence: CASSSPGQTDTQYF. DNA for the CDR3: TGTGCCAGCAGCTCACCGGGACAGACAGATACGCAGTATTTT. Using reference TRBV11-2 and TRBJ2-3 for the parts outside the CDR3, the full variable domain is EAGVAQSPRYKIIEKRQSVAFWCNPISGHATLYWYQQILGQGPKLLIQFQNNGVVDDSQLPKDRFSAERLKGVDSTLKIQPAKLEDSAVYLCASSSPGQTDTQYFGPGTRLTVL.

The V gene is TRBV6-5, the J gene TRBJ2-3, with no clear D. Germline CDR1 and CDR2: MNHEY and SVGAGI. This CDR3 has 14 amino acids. V lost 6 bases and J lost 4, with 14 bases in between. The CDR3 protein is CASSPYDRADTQYF. The CDR3 DNA reads as TGTGCCAGCAGCCCCTATGATAGGGCAGATACGCAGTATTTT.

The genes are TRBV7-2 and TRBJ2-3; D call uncertain. The CDR3 has 14 residues. The germline V and J ends were trimmed by 2 bases and 5 bases, with 11 bases remaining between them. CDR1 SGHTA and CDR2 FQGNSA come from the germline V gene. Here the CDR3 reads CASSLRPAGDTQYF. CDR3 DNA sequence: TGTGCCAGCAGCTTAAGGCCAGCAGGAGATACGCAGTATTTT. The whole variable domain, remainder taken from reference TRBV7-2 and TRBJ2-3, is GAGVSQSPSNKVTEKGKDVELRCDPISGHTALYWYRQSLGQGLEFLIYFQGNSAPDKSGLPSDRFSAERTGGSVSTLTIQRTQQEDSAVYLCASSLRPAGDTQYFGPGTRLTVL.

In this sample, this clonotype turned up a few times. The rearrangement uses TRBV7-2 and TRBJ2-1; 11 nucleotides match TRBD2. This CDR3 contains 15 residues. Germline CDR1 SGHTA, CDR2 FQGNSA. V was pared by 2 bases and J by 8 bases, with 5 bases of the junction left unmatched. The CDR3 sequence is CASSLTTSGIDEQFF. The CDR3 DNA follows: TGTGCCAGCAGCTTAACGACTAGCGGGATCGATGAGCAGTTCTTC.

This chain links TRBV5-6 with TRBJ2-7; 13 bases are a match to TRBD2. J was trimmed by 7 bases and V by 0 bases; bases with no gene match: 7. Germline CDR1 is SGHDT and CDR2 is YYEEEE. The length of the CDR3 is 16 residues. CDR3 residues: CASSLEGLAGANEQYF. CDR3 nucleotide sequence: TGTGCCAGCAGCTTGGAAGGACTAGCGGGAGCCAATGAGCAGTACTTC.

For the CDR3, the DNA is TGTGCCAGCAGTTCCATACTTGACAGGGAGTATGGCTACACCTTC. Translating it yields CASSSILDREYGYTF. The rearrangement uses TRBV6-5 and TRBJ1-2, with 7 positions matching TRBD1. Germline loops: CDR1 MNHEY, CDR2 SVGAGI. The CDR3 totals 15 residues. Trimming cost V 4 bases and J 5 bases; bases outside gene matches: 10.

The V gene is TRBV12-3 or TRBV12-4, the J gene TRBJ2-3; 9 bases line up with TRBD1. This CDR3 is 14 amino acids long. V shed 7 bases, J shed 5 bases, and the junction held 7 bases outside the gene matches. DNA of the CDR3: TGTGCCAGCAACGACAGGACAGGGGTAGATACGCAGTATTTT. Translated, it gives CASNDRTGVDTQYF.

The chain employs TRBV4-3 and TRBJ1-6; tentatively, D is TRBD1 (6 bases). CDR1 is LGHNA, CDR2 YSLEER, per germline. Trimming removed 1 base from V and 9 bases from J, with 22 bases in between. The CDR3 runs to 18 residues. The CDR3 protein is CASSQGLNQGYEGSPLHF. The CDR3 DNA reads TGCGCCAGCAGCCAAGGATTAAACCAGGGGTACGAGGGTTCACCCCTCCACTTT.

This clonotype was detected a few times. This chain uses TRBV7-9 with TRBJ2-6; 7 nucleotides align to TRBD1. The CDR3 covers 19 residues. Germline V CDR1 and CDR2: SEHNR, FQNEAQ (reference sequence). With V trimmed by 2 bases and J by 0 bases, 10 bases remained unmatched. The CDR3 here is CASSLSLGQHTSGANVLTF. The CDR3 DNA sequence: TGTGCCAGCAGCTTAAGCCTGGGACAGCATACCTCTGGGGCCAACGTCCTGACTTTC.

This clonotype has just a few counts. CDR3 DNA: TGCAGCGTCACGGGGTTCGATGAGCAGTTCTTC. It is translated as CSVTGFDEQFF. The chain recombines TRBV29-1 with TRBJ2-1, with D possibly being TRBD2 (5 bases). Trimming removed 6 bases at V and 8 bases at J, with 11 bases between. There are 11 residues in the CDR3. The germline CDR1 and CDR2 sequences are SQVTM and ANQGSEA.